This entry features one TCR beta chain sequence. Its antigen is still unknown. Germline V CDR1 and CDR2: SGHVS, FQNEAQ. The CDR3 has 16 amino acids. Trimming left V 5 bases short and J 0 bases short, with 14 bases between. These data come from a study of cytomegalovirus exposure and HLA in healthy donors. Study-wide results and caveats: CMV serostatus alone was available as immune exposure information. Some V segments could not be told apart, so they were left out, TRBV6-2 and TRBV6-3 among them.

The primer mix had 60 Vbeta and 13 Jbeta primers. Clones were read by immunoSEQ multiplex PCR, and TCRdb kept only the in-frame ones, dropping some. The sample has some 110,000 clones; around 74% are singletons. The receptor was isolated from a middle-aged man in good health and CMV-seronegative. Sequencing was performed on PBMCs. V gene TRBV7-8 combines with J gene TRBJ2-1, with D perhaps TRBD2 (6 bases). Here the CDR3 DNA reads TGTGCCAGCAGCCCGGAGGGCAGCCGCTCCTACAATGAGCAGTTCTTC. Its protein product is CASSPEGSRSYNEQFF.